This passage covers 24 T cell receptor beta chains from one sample sequenced in a study of PD-1 blockade in classical Hodgkin lymphoma. Each of the patients experienced relapse following autologous stem cell transplantation, and their brentuximab vedotin exposure differed. Clones were read by immunoSEQ multiplex PCR, and TCRdb kept only the in-frame ones, dropping some. The repertoire has around 40,000 clones, 78% of them found once; the top ten carry around an eighth. This sample comprised peripheral blood mononuclear cells (PBMCs), obtained at baseline. All receptors come from a human donor with classical Hodgkin lymphoma.

V is TRBV2 and J is TRBJ2-2; the D gene is possibly TRBD2 (5 bases). The ends were cut back, 8 bases at V and 7 bases at J, with 17 bases in the middle. CDR1 is SNHLY, CDR2 FYNNEI, per germline. This CDR3 region has 14 residues. CDR3 protein: CASRLLGDDGELFF. The CDR3 coding sequence is TGTGCCAGCCGGCTATTGGGAGATGACGGGGAGCTGTTTTTT.

V gene TRBV2 combines with J gene TRBJ1-3; TRBD1 might be the D (6 bases). This CDR3 has 15 residues. Trimming pared 6 bases from V and 0 bases from J, leaving 12 bases between. Germline CDR1 reads SNHLY; CDR2 reads FYNNEI. This CDR3 is CASSVDRSSGNTIYF. CDR3 bases: TGTGCCAGCAGCGTGGACAGATCCTCTGGAAACACCATATATTTT.

This clone occurred many times. The chain uses TRBV7-8 and TRBJ1-1; the D is unclear. The V gene's germline CDR1 is SGHVS and CDR2 FQNEAQ. This CDR3 spans 14 amino acids. Between the trimmed V and J ends, which lost 1 base and 2 bases, there was a span of 8 bases. CDR3 DNA sequence: TGTGCCAGCAGCTTAGTCGGCCCCAACACTGAAGCTTTCTTT. It yields the protein CASSLVGPNTEAFF.

This CDR3 is CASSDEGGYEQYF. CDR3 DNA sequence: TGCGCCAGCAGTGATGAAGGGGGTTACGAGCAGTACTTC. The chain combines TRBV10-2 with TRBJ2-7; D is perhaps TRBD1 (6 bases). V gave up 3 bases and J gave up 4 bases, with 10 bases separating them. CDR1 WSHSY and CDR2 SAAADI come from the germline V gene. This CDR3 has 13 amino acids.

There are many counts of this clone. V gene TRBV15 combines with J gene TRBJ1-5, with 12 bases that match TRBD1. The germline V gene encodes CDR1 LNHNV and CDR2 YYDKDF (reference sequence). The V and J ends lost 6 bases and 7 bases, in that order; junction bases with no gene match: 10. The CDR3 has 16 amino acids. CDR3 coding DNA: TGTGCCACCAGTCGTAAGGGACAGGGGGCCGGGCAGCCCCAGCATTTT. It is translated as CATSRKGQGAGQPQHF.

The J gene is TRBJ1-1, the V gene TRBV11-2; no clear D. This CDR3 spans 13 amino acids. Per germline, CDR1 SGHAT and CDR2 FQNNGV. V lost 5 bases and J lost 5, with 12 bases in between. In nucleotides, the CDR3 is TGTGCCAGCAGCGCCTCTCAAGGAACTGAAGCTTTCTTT. Its translation is CASSASQGTEAFF.

The chain uses TRBV5-1 and TRBJ2-7; D not certain. Germline V gene sequence: CDR1 SGHRS, CDR2 YFSETQ. V lost 0 bases to trimming and J lost 2 bases, with 12 bases between them. The CDR3 spans 15 residues. The CDR3, as DNA: TGCGCCAGCAGCTTGGACAGCCCTATGACCTACGAGCAGTACTTC. Residues: CASSLDSPMTYEQYF.

The count of this clone is one. The V gene is TRBV19, the J gene TRBJ1-2; perhaps TRBD1 as D (5 bases). The germline CDR1 and CDR2 sequences are LNHDA and SQIVND (reference sequence). CDR3 length: 14 residues. Trimming shortened V by 0 bases and J by 7 bases, and 12 bases separated the two germline ends. The CDR3 bases are TGTGCCAGTAGTATAGATCAGAGGGACGGTGGCTACACCTTC. It codes for CASSIDQRDGGYTF.

This clone was counted a few times. The J gene is TRBJ1-2, the V gene TRBV5-1, with 7 bases aligning to TRBD1. J lost 5 bases, V lost 3 bases, and 7 bases had no gene match. CDR1 and CDR2 (germline): SGHRS, YFSETQ. The CDR3 runs to 14 residues. The CDR3 nucleotides are TGCGCCAGCAGCTACCGGGACAGTTGGTATGGCTACACCTTC. Its translation is CASSYRDSWYGYTF.

For the CDR3, the DNA is TGCGCCAGCAGCCTCGGGGAAGGGGCCAACGTCCTGACTTTC. Translated, it gives CASSLGEGANVLTF. The J gene is TRBJ2-6, the V gene TRBV4-3; D perhaps matches TRBD2 (5 bases). Trimming removed 4 bases at V and 4 bases at J, with 8 bases between. Germline V CDR1 and CDR2: LGHNA, YSLEER. The CDR3 is 14 amino acids.

A single count supports this clone. This chain uses TRBV6-6 with TRBJ2-1, with 9 bases matching TRBD2. CDR3 size: 15 residues. The J segment lost 3 bases and the V segment lost 5 bases, leaving 5 bases of the junction unmatched. The germline V gene encodes CDR1 MNHNY and CDR2 SVGAGI (reference sequence). The CDR3 sequence: CASSAAGGIYNEQFF. Written as DNA, the CDR3 is TGTGCCAGCAGTGCAGCGGGGGGCATCTACAATGAGCAGTTCTTC.

This chain uses TRBV5-8 with TRBJ1-4; 9 bases fit TRBD1. Losses at the gene ends were 6 bases for V and 0 bases for J; bases not matched to a gene: 9. CDR1 and CDR2 from the germline V gene are SGHTS and YDEGEE. The CDR3 extends over 17 amino acids. CDR3 in amino acids: CASTRDRDSATNEKLFF. The CDR3 DNA follows: TGTGCCAGCACCCGGGACAGGGACTCTGCAACTAATGAAAAACTGTTTTTT.

The chain joins TRBV7-2 to TRBJ2-1, with D perhaps TRBD2 (6 bases). CDR1 and CDR2 from the germline V gene are SGHTA and FQGNSA. There are 12 residues in the CDR3. Trimming shortened V by 1 base and J by 10 bases, and 8 bases separated the two germline ends. The CDR3 is CASSLDGGEQFF. DNA of the CDR3: TGTGCCAGCAGCTTAGATGGGGGGGAGCAGTTCTTC.

The V and J genes are TRBV7-9 and TRBJ1-1; TRBD1 agrees at 8 bases. V was clipped by 5 bases and J by 5 bases; unmatched bases: 10. There are 15 residues in the CDR3. Germline V gives CDR1 SEHNR, CDR2 FQNEAQ (reference sequence). CDR3 in amino acids: CASSEGSTGGTEAFF. CDR3 DNA sequence: TGTGCCAGCAGCGAGGGGTCCACAGGGGGTACTGAAGCTTTCTTT.

This sequence joins TRBV6-5 and TRBJ2-3, with D uncertain. Germline-derived CDR1 and CDR2 are MNHEY and SVGAGI. The CDR3 is 12 amino acids. V lost 4 bases and J 5 bases, leaving 7 bases between the germline ends. CDR3 DNA: TGTGCCAGCAGTTGGGCGGTAGATACGCAGTATTTT. Amino acids: CASSWAVDTQYF.

CDR3 region: CASSLAGEGKTQYF. CDR3 DNA sequence: TGTGCCAGCAGCTTGGCCGGGGAGGGAAAGACCCAGTACTTC. This chain links TRBV5-6 with TRBJ2-5, with 7 bases aligning to TRBD2. CDR1 and CDR2 from the germline V gene are SGHDT and YYEEEE. The trim removed 0 bases at V and 6 bases at J, leaving 5 bases unmatched. The CDR3 spans 14 residues.

V usage is TRBV6-1 and J usage is TRBJ2-7; tentatively, D is TRBD2 (6 bases). CDR3 length equals 14 residues. V lost 7 bases and J 3 bases, leaving 16 bases between the germline ends. In germline, CDR1 is MNHNS, CDR2 SASEGT. CDR3 in amino acids: CASTRSSGVYEQYF. CDR3 DNA: TGTGCCAGCACGAGAAGTAGCGGCGTCTACGAGCAGTACTTC.

This clone was seen more than once but under ten times. The chain employs TRBV5-4 and TRBJ2-5, with 13 bases matching TRBD2. The germline CDR1 and CDR2 sequences are SGHNT and YYREEE (reference sequence). This CDR3 contains 15 residues. Trimming at V came to 4 bases and at J to 2 bases, leaving 2 bases not matched to a gene. Here the CDR3 DNA reads TGTGCCAGCAGCAGGACTAGCGGGAGACAAGAGACCCAGTACTTC. Translating it yields CASSRTSGRQETQYF.

The chain carries TRBV4-1 and TRBJ2-2; 7 nucleotides agree with TRBD1. Germline CDR1 MGHRA, CDR2 YSYEKL. V lost 5 bases to trimming and J lost 4 bases; unmatched junction nucleotides: 7. This CDR3 contains 15 residues. The CDR3 protein is CASSDRQGSTGELFF. As DNA, the CDR3 is TGCGCCAGCAGCGACAGACAGGGCTCCACCGGGGAGCTGTTTTTT.

This clone came up once. The rearrangement links TRBV4-3 to TRBJ1-2; 8 positions match TRBD1. The junction had 10 bases not matched to a gene; V was cut back by 1 base and J by 6 bases. Germline values: CDR1 LGHNA, CDR2 YSLEER. The CDR3 extends over 16 amino acids. The CDR3 DNA is TGCGCCAGCAGCCAAGCTTTGGACAGGGTGTATGATGGCTACACCTTC. Translating gives CASSQALDRVYDGYTF.

The rearrangement uses TRBV6-6 and TRBJ2-1; a possible D gene is TRBD1 (5 bases). The germline gives CDR1 MNHNY, CDR2 SVGAGI (reference sequence). The CDR3 sequence is 13 residues long. V was cut by 6 bases and J by 5 bases, with 11 bases left in between. CDR3 residues: CASSFDSNNEQFF. DNA for the CDR3: TGTGCCAGCAGCTTCGACAGTAACAATGAGCAGTTCTTC.

V gene TRBV2 combines with J gene TRBJ2-1; TRBD2 might be the D (5 bases). The CDR3 loop spans 14 amino acids. Germline values: CDR1 SNHLY, CDR2 FYNNEI. The V end was cut by 6 bases, the J end by 1 base, with 10 bases between. Here the CDR3 DNA reads TGTGCCAGCAGGGCACGGGGTTCCTACAATGAGCAGTTCTTC. It yields the protein CASRARGSYNEQFF.

V is TRBV11-2 and J is TRBJ2-3; 9 bases agree with TRBD2. In germline, CDR1 is SGHAT, CDR2 FQNNGV. This CDR3 spans 15 amino acids. With 5 bases clipped from V and 1 base from J, the junction kept 4 bases outside the gene matches. The CDR3 here is CASSRSGSRTDTQYF. The CDR3 DNA reads as TGTGCCAGCAGCCGTAGCGGGAGCCGCACAGATACGCAGTATTTT.

The chain carries TRBV19 and TRBJ2-5; TRBD1 is a possible D gene (5 bases). There are 13 residues in the CDR3. Per germline, CDR1 LNHDA and CDR2 SQIVND (reference sequence). The V end lost 4 bases, the J end lost 4 bases, and 10 bases lay between the germline ends. The CDR3 DNA reads as TGTGCCAGTAGTAGCAGGGCCACAGAGACCCAGTACTTC. It translates to CASSSRATETQYF.